This TCR beta chain was recovered during a study of cytomegalovirus exposure and HLA in healthy donors. Per germline, CDR1 PRHDT and CDR2 FYEKMQ (reference sequence). V shed 5 bases and J shed 3 bases, with 12 bases lying between them. CDR3 length: 14 residues. Findings and caveats of the study: There were some public TCRs occurring in many donors, but most TCR sequences were rare. Diagnosis of cytomegalovirus status made by the classifier reportedly showed high specificity and sensitivity. Listed as cytomegalovirus-associated were 164 TCR beta chains.

Of note for this clone: The antigen remains unidentified.

Sequencing was performed with immunoSEQ multiplex PCR; in TCRdb, only in-frame clones are kept and a portion is missing. Here the sample spans some 160,000 clones, roughly 91% being singletons. The donors were part of the validation cohort, which consisted of 120 subjects and was separate from the first cohort of about 670 subjects. This chain uses TRBV13 with TRBJ2-3, with D maybe TRBD2 (6 bases). The receptor was isolated from a man between 18 and 29 years old in good health and CMV-seronegative. Sequencing input: PBMCs. CDR3 residues: CASSPGGPTDTQYF. For the CDR3, the DNA is TGTGCCAGCAGCCCCGGGGGACCAACAGATACGCAGTATTTT.